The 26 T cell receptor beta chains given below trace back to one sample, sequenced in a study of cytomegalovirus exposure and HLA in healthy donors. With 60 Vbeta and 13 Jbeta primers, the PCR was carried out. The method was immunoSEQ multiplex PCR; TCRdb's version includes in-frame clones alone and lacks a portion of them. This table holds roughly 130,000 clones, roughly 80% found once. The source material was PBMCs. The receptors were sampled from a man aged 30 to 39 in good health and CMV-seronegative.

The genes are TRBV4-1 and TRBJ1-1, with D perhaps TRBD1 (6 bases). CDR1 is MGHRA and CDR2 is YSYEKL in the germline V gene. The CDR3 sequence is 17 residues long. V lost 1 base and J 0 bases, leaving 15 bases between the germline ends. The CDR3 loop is CASSQALRGLMNTEAFF. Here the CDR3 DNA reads TGCGCCAGCAGCCAAGCTTTGCGGGGGCTAATGAACACTGAAGCTTTCTTT.

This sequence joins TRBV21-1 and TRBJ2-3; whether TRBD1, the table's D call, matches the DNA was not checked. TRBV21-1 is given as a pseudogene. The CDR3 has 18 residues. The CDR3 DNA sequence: TGTGCCAGCAGCACTCGACAGGGACAACCTTCTAGCACAGATACGCAGTATTTT. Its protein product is CASSTRQGQPSSTDTQYF.

The CDR3 loop is CASSQDQALYGIQYF. The CDR3 DNA sequence: TGCGCCAGCAGCCAAGATCAAGCGCTATACGGCATTCAGTACTTC. The rearrangement links TRBV4-3 to TRBJ2-4; D is uncertain. V gave up 0 bases and J gave up 9 bases, with 15 bases separating them. This CDR3 spans 15 amino acids. Per germline, CDR1 LGHNA and CDR2 YSLEER.

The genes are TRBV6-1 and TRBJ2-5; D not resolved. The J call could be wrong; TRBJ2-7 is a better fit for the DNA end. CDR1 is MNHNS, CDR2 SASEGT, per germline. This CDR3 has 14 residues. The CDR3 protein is CASSEILRAPEQYF. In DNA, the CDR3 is TGTGCCAGCAGTGAAATATTGAGAGCGCCCGAGCAGTACTTC.

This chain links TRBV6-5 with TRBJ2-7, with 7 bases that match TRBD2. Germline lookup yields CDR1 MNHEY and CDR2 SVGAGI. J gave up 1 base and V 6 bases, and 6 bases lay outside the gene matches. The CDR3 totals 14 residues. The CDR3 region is CASRSSGTSYEQYF. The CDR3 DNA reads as TGTGCCAGCAGATCCAGCGGGACGTCCTACGAGCAGTACTTC.

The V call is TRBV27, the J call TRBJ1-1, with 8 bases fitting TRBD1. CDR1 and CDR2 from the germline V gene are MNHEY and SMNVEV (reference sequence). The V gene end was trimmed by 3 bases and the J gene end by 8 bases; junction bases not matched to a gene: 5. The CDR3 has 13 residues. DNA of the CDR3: TGTGCCAGCAGTTTTCAGGGGGCGGGAGAAGCTTTCTTT. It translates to CASSFQGAGEAFF.

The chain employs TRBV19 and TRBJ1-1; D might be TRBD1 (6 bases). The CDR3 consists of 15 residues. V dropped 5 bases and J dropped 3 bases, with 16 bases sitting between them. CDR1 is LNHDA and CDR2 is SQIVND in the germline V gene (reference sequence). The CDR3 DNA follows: TGTGCCAGTAGTCGAGAGACAGGTGAACACACTGAAGCTTTCTTT. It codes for CASSRETGEHTEAFF.

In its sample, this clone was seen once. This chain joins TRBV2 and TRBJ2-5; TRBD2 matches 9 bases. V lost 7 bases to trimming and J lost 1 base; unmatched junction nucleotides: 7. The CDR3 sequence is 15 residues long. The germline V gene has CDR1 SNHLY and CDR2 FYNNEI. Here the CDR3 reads CASTPTSGVQETQYF. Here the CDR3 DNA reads TGTGCCAGCACCCCGACTAGCGGTGTCCAAGAGACCCAGTACTTC.

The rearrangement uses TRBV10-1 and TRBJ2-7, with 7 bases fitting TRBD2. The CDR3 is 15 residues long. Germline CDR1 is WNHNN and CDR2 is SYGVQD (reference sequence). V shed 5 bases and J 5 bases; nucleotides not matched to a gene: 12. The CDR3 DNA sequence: TGCGCCAGCAGTACGGGACTAAATATAAAGAACGAGCAGTACTTC. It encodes CASSTGLNIKNEQYF.

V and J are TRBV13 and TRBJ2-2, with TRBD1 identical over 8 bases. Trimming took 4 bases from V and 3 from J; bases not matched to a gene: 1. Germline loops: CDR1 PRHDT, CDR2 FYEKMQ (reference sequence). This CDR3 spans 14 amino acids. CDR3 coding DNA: TGTGCCAGCAGCTCGACAGGGGACACCGGGGAGCTGTTTTTT. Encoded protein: CASSSTGDTGELFF.

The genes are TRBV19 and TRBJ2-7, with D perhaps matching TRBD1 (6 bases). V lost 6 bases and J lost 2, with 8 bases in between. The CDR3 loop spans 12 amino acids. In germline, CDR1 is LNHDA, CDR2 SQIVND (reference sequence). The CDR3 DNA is TGTGCCAGTAGATCAGGGGCCTACGAGCAGTACTTC. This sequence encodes CASRSGAYEQYF.

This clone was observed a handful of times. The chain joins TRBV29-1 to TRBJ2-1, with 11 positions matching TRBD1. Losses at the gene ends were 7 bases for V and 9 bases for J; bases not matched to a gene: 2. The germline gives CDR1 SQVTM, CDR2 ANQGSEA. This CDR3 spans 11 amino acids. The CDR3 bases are TGCAGCGGGACAGGGGGCGGTGAGCAGTTCTTC. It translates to CSGTGGGEQFF.

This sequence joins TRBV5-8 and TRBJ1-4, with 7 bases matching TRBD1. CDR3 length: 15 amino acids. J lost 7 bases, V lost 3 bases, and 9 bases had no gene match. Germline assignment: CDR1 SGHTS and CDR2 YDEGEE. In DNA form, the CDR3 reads TGTGCCAGCAGCTACCGACAGGGCCTTGGTGAAAAACTGTTTTTT. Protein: CASSYRQGLGEKLFF.

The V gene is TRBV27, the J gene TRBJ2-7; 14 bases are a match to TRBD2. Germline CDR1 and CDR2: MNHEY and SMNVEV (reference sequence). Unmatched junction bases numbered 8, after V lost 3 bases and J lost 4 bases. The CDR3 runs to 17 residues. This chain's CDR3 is CASSFFPGLAGVYEQYF. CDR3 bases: TGTGCCAGCAGTTTTTTCCCGGGACTAGCGGGAGTTTACGAGCAGTACTTC.

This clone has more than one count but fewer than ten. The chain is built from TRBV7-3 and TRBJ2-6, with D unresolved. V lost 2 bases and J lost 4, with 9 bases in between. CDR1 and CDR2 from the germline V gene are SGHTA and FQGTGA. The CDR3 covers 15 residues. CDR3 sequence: CASSLSGSGANVLTF. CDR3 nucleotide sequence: TGTGCCAGCAGCTTATCCGGGTCCGGGGCCAACGTCCTGACTTTC.

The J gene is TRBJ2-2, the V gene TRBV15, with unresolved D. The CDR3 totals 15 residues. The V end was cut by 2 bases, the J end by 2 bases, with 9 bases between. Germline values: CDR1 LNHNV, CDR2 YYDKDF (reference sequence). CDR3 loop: CATSRSGTNTGELFF. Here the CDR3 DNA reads TGTGCCACCAGCAGATCAGGAACAAACACCGGGGAGCTGTTTTTT.

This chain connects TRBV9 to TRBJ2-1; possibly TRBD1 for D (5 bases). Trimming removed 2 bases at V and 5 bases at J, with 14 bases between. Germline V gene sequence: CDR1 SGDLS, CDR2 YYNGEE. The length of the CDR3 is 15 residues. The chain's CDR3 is CASSVWTSADNEQFF. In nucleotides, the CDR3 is TGTGCCAGCAGCGTTTGGACATCAGCCGACAATGAGCAGTTCTTC.

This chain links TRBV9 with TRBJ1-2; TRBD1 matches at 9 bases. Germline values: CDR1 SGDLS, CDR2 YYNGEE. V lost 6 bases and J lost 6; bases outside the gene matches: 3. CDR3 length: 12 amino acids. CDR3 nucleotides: TGTGCCAGCAAACAGGGGGCGGATGGCTACACCTTC. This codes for CASKQGADGYTF.

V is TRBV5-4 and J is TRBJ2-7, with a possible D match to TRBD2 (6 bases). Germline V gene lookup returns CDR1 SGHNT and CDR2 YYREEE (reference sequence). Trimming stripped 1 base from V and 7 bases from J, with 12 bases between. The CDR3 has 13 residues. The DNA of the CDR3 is TGTGCCAGCAGCTTGTTAGGGGCGGGGGAGCAGTACTTC. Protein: CASSLLGAGEQYF.

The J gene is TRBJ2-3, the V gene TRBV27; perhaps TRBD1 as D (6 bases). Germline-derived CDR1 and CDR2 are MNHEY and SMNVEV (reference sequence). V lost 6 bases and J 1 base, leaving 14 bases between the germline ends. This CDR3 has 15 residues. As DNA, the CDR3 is TGTGCCAGCAGCCTAAGGGGGTGGGGCACAGATACGCAGTATTTT. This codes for CASSLRGWGTDTQYF.

The CDR3 bases are TGTGCCAGCAGCTACTACGAGCAGTACTTC. Translation: CASSYYEQYF. The J gene is TRBJ2-5, the V gene TRBV14; D not certain. The J call may be incorrect, as the DNA end agrees better with TRBJ2-7. The CDR3 consists of 10 residues. Germline V gives CDR1 SGHDN, CDR2 FVKESK.

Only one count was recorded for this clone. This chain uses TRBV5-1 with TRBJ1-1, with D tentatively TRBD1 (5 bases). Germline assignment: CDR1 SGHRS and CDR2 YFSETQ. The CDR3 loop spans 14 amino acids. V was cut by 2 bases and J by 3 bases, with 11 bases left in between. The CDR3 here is CASSLGQLDTEAFF. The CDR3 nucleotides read TGCGCCAGCAGCTTAGGACAACTCGACACTGAAGCTTTCTTT.

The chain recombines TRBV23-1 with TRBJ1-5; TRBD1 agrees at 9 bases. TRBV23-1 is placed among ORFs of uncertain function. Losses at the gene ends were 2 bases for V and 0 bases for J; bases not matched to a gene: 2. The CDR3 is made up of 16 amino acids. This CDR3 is CASSQRTGDSNQPQHF. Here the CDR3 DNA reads TGCGCCAGCAGTCAAAGGACAGGGGATAGCAATCAGCCCCAGCATTTT.

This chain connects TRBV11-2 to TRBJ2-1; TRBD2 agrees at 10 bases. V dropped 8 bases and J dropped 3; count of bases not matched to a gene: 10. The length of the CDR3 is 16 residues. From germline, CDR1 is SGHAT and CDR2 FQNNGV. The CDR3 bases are TGTGCCAGCGGGGGGCTAGCGGGAGTCCTCTACAATGAGCAGTTCTTC. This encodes CASGGLAGVLYNEQFF.

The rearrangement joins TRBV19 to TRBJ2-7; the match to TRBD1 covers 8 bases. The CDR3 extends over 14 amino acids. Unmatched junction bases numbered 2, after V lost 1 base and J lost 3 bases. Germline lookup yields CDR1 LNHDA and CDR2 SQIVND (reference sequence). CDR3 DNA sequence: TGTGCCAGTAGTATAGGAGGACAGGGCTACGAGCAGTACTTC. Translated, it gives CASSIGGQGYEQYF.

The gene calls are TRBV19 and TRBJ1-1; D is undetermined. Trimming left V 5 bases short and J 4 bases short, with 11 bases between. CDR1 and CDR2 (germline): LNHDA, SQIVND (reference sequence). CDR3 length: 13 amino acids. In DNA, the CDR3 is TGTGCCAGTAGTCCCCTGGGAGCCACTGAAGCTTTCTTT. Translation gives CASSPLGATEAFF.